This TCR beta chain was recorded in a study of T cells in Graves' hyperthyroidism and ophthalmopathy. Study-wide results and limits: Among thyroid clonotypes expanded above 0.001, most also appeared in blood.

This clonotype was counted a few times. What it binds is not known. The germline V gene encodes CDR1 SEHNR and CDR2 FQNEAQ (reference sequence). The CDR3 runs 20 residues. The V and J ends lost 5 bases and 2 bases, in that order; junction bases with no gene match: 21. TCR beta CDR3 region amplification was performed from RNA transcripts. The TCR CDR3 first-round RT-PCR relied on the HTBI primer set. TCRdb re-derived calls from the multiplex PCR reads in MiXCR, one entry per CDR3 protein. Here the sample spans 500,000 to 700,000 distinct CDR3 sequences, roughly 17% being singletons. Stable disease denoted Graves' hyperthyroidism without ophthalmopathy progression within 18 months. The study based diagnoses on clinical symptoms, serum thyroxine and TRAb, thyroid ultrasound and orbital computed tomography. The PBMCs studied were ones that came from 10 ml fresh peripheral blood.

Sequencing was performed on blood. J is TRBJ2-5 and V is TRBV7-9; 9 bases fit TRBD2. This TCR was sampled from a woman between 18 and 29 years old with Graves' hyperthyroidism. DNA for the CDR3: TGTGCCAGCAGCGCTATTCTTCTATTGGGAGAGCGGGGGGATCAAGAGACCCAGTACTTC. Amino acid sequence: CASSAILLLGERGDQETQYF. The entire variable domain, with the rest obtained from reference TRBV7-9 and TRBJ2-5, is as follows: DTGVSQNPRHKITKRGQNVTFRCDPISEHNRLYWYRQTLGQGPEFLTYFQNEAQLEKSRLLSDRFSAERPKGSFSTLEIQRTEQGDSAMYLCASSAILLLGERGDQETQYFGPGTRLLVL.